These T cell receptor beta chains were read from a single sample in a study of blood T cell repertoires in COVID-19. The data were produced by immunoSEQ multiplex PCR, yet TCRdb's version contains in-frame clones alone and is incomplete. The sample shows around 230,000 clones, roughly 87% of them seen only once. The source material was PBMCs or T cells enriched from blood (not recorded which). The receptors originated from a man aged 18 to 30 with acute COVID-19. CDR3s include the opening cysteine and the closing phenylalanine or tryptophan. D genes are given only for firm matches. Not every row has a clone size; where given, it reads once, few, many or a size class.

>TRBV7-8|once|TRBD2|TRBJ2-3|17
TGTGCCAGCAGCTTTTCTCCGGCTAGCGGGAACACAGATACGCAGTATTTT
CASSFSPASGNTDTQYF
>TRBV6-5|-|TRBD1|TRBJ1-5|15
TGTGCCAGCAGTTACTCCGAACAGGGGGGACAGCCCCAGCATTTT
CASSYSEQGGQPQHF
>TRBV2|-|-|TRBJ2-5|13
TGTGCCAGCAGTCCTGACTTGCAAGAGACCCAGTACTTC
CASSPDLQETQYF
>TRBV2|-|-|TRBJ2-5|11
TGTGCCAGCAGTGAGAGGGAGACCCAGTACTTC
CASSERETQYF
>TRBV28|few|-|TRBJ1-2|13
TGTGCCAGCAGGACCGACTTGACCTATGGCTACACCTTC
CASRTDLTYGYTF
>TRBV11-3|-|-|TRBJ2-4|13
TGTGCCAGCAGTAACAGGGAAGGGAGCATTCAGTACTTC
CASSNREGSIQYF
>TRBV9|-|-|TRBJ1-3|15
TGTGCCAGCAGCCCTCCACCGGGACAAACGAACACCATATATTTT
CASSPPPGQTNTIYF
>TRBV5-4|once|-|TRBJ1-2|11
TGTGCCAGCAGCTTGTCCCGGGAAACAACCTTC
CASSLSRETTF
>TRBV6-2/TRBV6-3|many|-|TRBJ2-1|18
TGTGCCAGCAGTTACTCGATTCGAAAGGGGGAATCACAATCGCAGCAGTTCTTC
CASSYSIRKGESQSQQFF
>TRBV27|-|TRBD2|TRBJ2-3|17
TGTGCCAGCAGTCTCTCGGGACTAGTTATTCGTTCGGATACGCAGTATTTT
CASSLSGLVIRSDTQYF
>TRBV11-3|-|TRBD1|TRBJ1-5|16
TGTGCCAGCAGCTTAGGGAACGACAGGGACAATCAGCCCCAGCATTTT
CASSLGNDRDNQPQHF
>TRBV28|-|-|TRBJ1-2|14
TGTGCCAGCAGCCCTCCCGGGGATCACTATGGCTACACCTTC
CASSPPGDHYGYTF
>TRBV2|-|-|TRBJ1-5|12
TGTGCCAGCCGGGATCTCAATCAGCCCCAGCATTTT
CASRDLNQPQHF
>TRBV29-1|-|-|TRBJ1-6|14
TGCAGCGTTCTATCGAGCTCCTATAATTCACCCCTCCACTTT
CSVLSSSYNSPLHF
>TRBV3-1/TRBV3-2|-|TRBD2|TRBJ2-2|18
TGTGCCAGCAGCCCCAGGACTAGCGGGGGACGGAGCACCGGGGAGCTGTTTTTT
CASSPRTSGGRSTGELFF
>TRBV25-1|-|TRBD2|TRBJ2-3|18
TGTGCCAGCACCGCAAAGAGGGTAGCGGGAGGGTACACAGATACGCAGTATTTT
CASTAKRVAGGYTDTQYF
>TRBV6-4|-|TRBD2|TRBJ2-1|20
TGTGCCAGCAGTGAGAGAAAGGCCTGGGGGACTAGCGGGAATTACAATGAGCAGTTCTTC
CASSERKAWGTSGNYNEQFF
>TRBV18|-|-|TRBJ2-5|13
TGTGCCAGCTCACCGAGGCTAGAGGAGACCCAGTACTTC
CASSPRLEETQYF
>TRBV28|once|TRBD2|TRBJ2-7|14
TGTGCCAGCAACTCCGGGACTAGCGGGCTACAGTGGTACTTC
CASNSGTSGLQWYF
>TRBV4-2|-|TRBD1|TRBJ1-2|15
TGTGCCAGCAGCCAAGATCACGGGACAGGGATGGGCTACACCTTC
CASSQDHGTGMGYTF
>TRBV28|-|TRBD1|TRBJ1-5|14
TGTGCCTCCGGGGCAGGGGGCCTGAATCAGCCCCAGCATTTT
CASGAGGLNQPQHF
>TRBV30|-|TRBD1|TRBJ1-1|18
TGTGCCTGGAGTGTACTTAATTGGGGGACAGGGTCTCGCACTGAAGCTTTCTTT
CAWSVLNWGTGSRTEAFF
>TRBV23-1|-|-|TRBJ2-7|16
TGCGCCAGCAGTCAATCAATCCGGGAGAGCTCCTACGAGCAGTACTTC
CASSQSIRESSYEQYF
>TRBV12-3/TRBV12-4|-|-|TRBJ2-5|13
TGTGCCAGCAGTTTCGGGCGGGAAGAGACCCAGTACTTC
CASSFGREETQYF
>TRBV19|once|TRBD1|TRBJ2-1|14
TGTGCCAGTAGGAGACAGGGGGTCCGGAATGAGCAGTTCTTC
CASRRQGVRNEQFF
>TRBV4-1|-|-|TRBJ2-2|14
TGCGCCAGCAGCCCCAGACAGATCACCGGGGAGCTGTTTTTT
CASSPRQITGELFF
>TRBV2|-|TRBD2|TRBJ2-7|15
TGTGCCAGCACCAGAACTAGCGGGAGCTCCTACGAGCAGTACTTC
CASTRTSGSSYEQYF
>TRBV7-2|-|-|TRBJ1-1|13
TGTGCCAGCAGCTTACCCACGGCAGGGTCGGCTTTCTTT
CASSLPTAGSAFF
>TRBV5-5|-|TRBD1|TRBJ2-7|14
TGTGCCAGCAGCTCCAGGGGGATGACCTACGAGCAGTACTTC
CASSSRGMTYEQYF
>TRBV7-3|many|-|TRBJ2-1|12
TGTGCCAGCAGCTCTAACAGGGATGAGCAGTTCTTC
CASSSNRDEQFF
>TRBV24-1|once|-|TRBJ2-1|16
TGTGCCACCAGTGATTTACGGGGGACCGCCCGGAATGAGCAGTTCTTC
CATSDLRGTARNEQFF
>TRBV28|-|-|TRBJ1-1|15
TGTGCCAGCAGTTTACCTGGGGAGGGGCCCGTCGCAGCTTTCTTT
CASSLPGEGPVAAFF
>TRBV9|-|-|TRBJ1-1|14
TGTGCCAGCAGCGCCGACGGGGGGAACACTGAAGCTTTCTTT
CASSADGGNTEAFF
>TRBV28|-|-|TRBJ1-1|15
TGTGCCAGCAGTTTATTGGGACAAACGAACACTGAAGCTTTCTTT
CASSLLGQTNTEAFF
>TRBV5-1|-|TRBD2|TRBJ2-2|15
TGCGCCAGCAGCCCCACCGGGGGGGAAGCCGGGGAGCTGTTTTTT
CASSPTGGEAGELFF
>TRBV6-5|-|TRBD1|TRBJ1-2|14
TGTGCCAGCAGGGGACAGGGGGAAGACTATGGCTACACCTTC
CASRGQGEDYGYTF
>TRBV10-1|-|TRBD1|TRBJ2-7|15
TGCGCCAGCAGCGTAACCGGGACAGGGGGGAGCGAGCAGTACTTC
CASSVTGTGGSEQYF
>TRBV5-1|-|-|TRBJ2-7|17
TGCGCCAGCAGCTTGGACCCAAGGGGGGGACATGCCTACGAGCAGTACTTC
CASSLDPRGGHAYEQYF